The 27 T cell receptor beta chains reported below all come from one sample, sequenced in a study of radiation and T cells in renal cell carcinoma. Sequencing was performed with immunoSEQ multiplex PCR; in TCRdb, only in-frame clones are kept and a portion is missing. The sample has about 77,000 clones, around four fifths seen once; the top ten hold over 2%. Time point of the sample: blood 4 weeks post-SBRT, at nephrectomy. Sample treatment: 15 Gy SBRT to primary tumor, nephrectomy 4 weeks later. Sequenced material: blood, taken from a patient whose treatment included radiotherapy and nephrectomy. These receptors were taken from a woman aged 60-70 years with renal cell carcinoma.

The V call is TRBV15, the J call TRBJ2-3; TRBD2 matches at 11 bases. Per germline, CDR1 LNHNV and CDR2 YYDKDF (reference sequence). J was trimmed by 0 bases and V by 3 bases; bases with no gene match: 8. The CDR3 is 18 amino acids. This CDR3 reads CATSRGASGGPSTDTQYF. The DNA for the CDR3 is TGTGCCACCAGCAGGGGGGCTAGCGGGGGGCCTAGCACAGATACGCAGTATTTT.

In this sample, this clone turned up a few times. V gene TRBV7-3 combines with J gene TRBJ2-7; tentatively, D is TRBD1 or TRBD2 (5 bases each). Between the trimmed V and J ends, which lost 3 bases and 2 bases, there was a span of 8 bases. Per germline, CDR1 SGHTA and CDR2 FQGTGA. The CDR3 sequence is 13 residues long. The CDR3 spells CASSFGATYEQYF. CDR3 DNA sequence: TGTGCCAGCAGCTTCGGGGCTACCTACGAGCAGTACTTC.

CDR3 sequence (DNA): TGCGCCAGCAGCAATAGCGGGGGGGGGTACAATGAGCAGTTCTTC. The encoded protein is CASSNSGGGYNEQFF. The chain links TRBV10-2 to TRBJ2-1; 11 bases map to TRBD2. V lost 6 bases and J lost 4; bases outside the gene matches: 5. The CDR3 extends over 15 amino acids. The germline CDR1 and CDR2 sequences are WSHSY and SAAADI.

A word on this clone: Compared with germline, one end of the junction differs, possibly owing to a read error. This sequence joins TRBV7-7 and TRBJ2-1; TRBD1 aligns across 7 bases. Germline CDR1 and CDR2: SSHAT and FNYEAQ (reference sequence). The CDR3 sequence is 13 residues long. The CDR3 spells CASSFARGNEQFF. The CDR3 region has the DNA TGTGCTAGCAGCTTCGCCAGGGGGAATGAGCAGTTCTTC.

This clone turned up a few times. The gene calls are TRBV19 and TRBJ1-1; TRBD1 might be the D (5 bases). Trimming removed 4 bases from V and 0 bases from J, with 9 bases in between. The CDR3 has 14 amino acids. Germline V gene lookup returns CDR1 LNHDA and CDR2 SQIVND (reference sequence). CDR3 in amino acids: CASSRQHLNTEAFF. The CDR3 bases are TGTGCCAGTAGTAGACAGCACTTGAACACTGAAGCTTTCTTT.

The genes are TRBV27 and TRBJ2-1; TRBD2 agrees at 7 bases. Germline CDR1 reads MNHEY; CDR2 reads SMNVEV (reference sequence). The CDR3 is 13 residues long. V trimming: 10 bases; J trimming: 10 bases; junction bases outside the gene matches: 13. Here the CDR3 reads CATWDYPFGEQFF. The CDR3 DNA reads TGTGCCACTTGGGACTACCCCTTTGGGGAGCAGTTCTTC.

This clone was counted a few times. The rearrangement links TRBV28 to TRBJ1-3; D gene uncertain. The CDR3 spans 18 residues. Trimming pared 5 bases from V and 0 bases from J, leaving 20 bases between. The germline gives CDR1 MDHEN, CDR2 SYDVKM. As DNA, the CDR3 is TGTGCCAGCAGTCTCATTATGGGCCTCAGAAACTCTGGAAACACCATATATTTT. It codes for CASSLIMGLRNSGNTIYF.

The chain combines TRBV4-2 with TRBJ2-1, with 11 bases aligning to TRBD2. This CDR3 contains 17 residues. Germline V gene lookup returns CDR1 LGHNA and CDR2 YNFKEQ. J lost 2 bases, V lost 2 bases, and 5 bases had no gene match. This CDR3 is CASSQTTSGSTYNEQFF. The CDR3, as DNA: TGTGCCAGCAGCCAAACCACTAGCGGGAGTACCTACAATGAGCAGTTCTTC.

In this sample, this clone turned up once. The rearrangement links TRBV4-2 to TRBJ1-5; D possibly corresponds to TRBD1 (5 bases). The CDR3 consists of 16 residues. Trimming took 3 bases from V and 4 from J, leaving 16 bases between them. Germline loops: CDR1 LGHNA, CDR2 YNFKEQ. DNA for the CDR3: TGTGCCAGCAGCCAGGCCGGGCCGGGGGAAAATCAGCCCCAGCATTTT. Translation gives CASSQAGPGENQPQHF.

As to this clone: This specimen includes other DNA sequences encoding the same CDR3. The chain has TRBV4-1 and TRBJ2-3; no definite D call. Germline assignment: CDR1 MGHRA and CDR2 YSYEKL. The CDR3 has 12 amino acids. The V end lost 4 bases, the J end lost 1 base, and 3 bases lay between the germline ends. The CDR3 here is CASSPGTDTQYF. The CDR3 coding sequence is TGCGCCAGCAGCCCGGGCACAGATACGCAGTATTTT.

This clone turned up a few times. The chain is built from TRBV9 and TRBJ2-3; TRBD2 matches at 8 bases. Per the germline V gene, CDR1 is SGDLS and CDR2 is YYNGEE. The CDR3 runs to 15 residues. Trimming removed 3 bases from V and 6 bases from J; junction bases left unmatched: 9. CDR3: CASSADGLAGDTQYF. The CDR3 DNA reads as TGTGCCAGCAGCGCCGATGGACTAGCCGGGGATACGCAGTATTTT.

The J gene is TRBJ1-2, the V gene TRBV6-6, with D unclear. The V gene's germline CDR1 is MNHNY and CDR2 SVGAGI (reference sequence). The CDR3 has 13 residues. Trimming cost V 0 bases and J 8 bases, with 10 bases left between them. The CDR3 loop is CASSYSTGFGYTF. CDR3 nucleotides: TGTGCCAGCAGTTACTCGACCGGGTTCGGCTACACCTTC.

The chain links TRBV5-4 to TRBJ2-7, with 7 bases aligning to TRBD1. This CDR3 contains 15 residues. Germline-derived CDR1 and CDR2 are SGHNT and YYREEE (reference sequence). Unmatched junction bases numbered 7, after V lost 2 bases and J lost 2 bases. This CDR3 is CASSLKTGDPYEQYF. CDR3 coding DNA: TGTGCCAGCAGCTTAAAAACAGGGGATCCCTACGAGCAGTACTTC.

The CDR3 DNA follows: TGTGCCAGCTCACCCCTATCAGGCAGCAACAATGAGCAGTTCTTC. Translating it yields CASSPLSGSNNEQFF. The rearrangement uses TRBV18 and TRBJ2-1; D is unclear. The CDR3 is made up of 15 amino acids. In germline, CDR1 is KGHSH, CDR2 LQKENI. Trimming shortened V by 3 bases and J by 5 bases, and 14 bases separated the two germline ends.

The chain carries TRBV27 and TRBJ1-3; D is possibly TRBD1 (5 bases). Trimming removed 6 bases from V and 0 bases from J, with 15 bases in between. Per the germline V gene, CDR1 is MNHEY and CDR2 is SMNVEV (reference sequence). The CDR3 has 16 amino acids. For the CDR3, the DNA is TGTGCCAGCAGCGCGGGGGGAGAACTCTCTGGAAACACCATATATTTT. Its translation: CASSAGGELSGNTIYF.

The chain uses TRBV30 and TRBJ2-5; D remains ambiguous. The CDR3 has 11 residues. Germline-derived CDR1 and CDR2 are GTSNPN and SVGIG (reference sequence). The V and J ends lost 3 bases and 7 bases respectively, with 9 bases between them. The CDR3 here is CAWSSTMTQYF. The DNA of the CDR3 is TGTGCCTGGAGCTCAACGATGACCCAGTACTTC.

The chain joins TRBV19 to TRBJ2-1; TRBD2 might be the D (6 bases). Germline V gene sequence: CDR1 LNHDA, CDR2 SQIVND (reference sequence). The V end lost 3 bases, the J end lost 5 bases, and 14 bases lay between the germline ends. The CDR3 is made up of 15 amino acids. The CDR3 region is CASSIGGKVDNEQFF. As DNA, the CDR3 is TGTGCCAGTAGTATCGGCGGGAAAGTCGACAATGAGCAGTTCTTC.

The rearrangement joins TRBV9 to TRBJ1-4; D uncertain. The CDR3 sequence is 15 residues long. CDR1 and CDR2 from the germline V gene are SGDLS and YYNGEE. V lost 2 bases to trimming and J lost 4 bases, with 12 bases between them. The CDR3 loop reads CASSVGDMGNEKLFF. The CDR3 region has the DNA TGTGCCAGCAGCGTTGGGGATATGGGTAATGAAAAACTGTTTTTT.

J is TRBJ2-5 and V is TRBV19; D is perhaps TRBD1 or TRBD2 (7 bases each). Germline-derived CDR1 and CDR2 are LNHDA and SQIVND (reference sequence). Trimming left V 2 bases short and J 5 bases short, with 21 bases between. This CDR3 has 17 residues. This chain's CDR3 is CASSIRFRGGFWETQYF. As DNA, the CDR3 is TGTGCCAGTAGTATAAGGTTCAGGGGGGGATTTTGGGAGACCCAGTACTTC.

The chain has TRBV19 and TRBJ2-7, with D tentatively TRBD1 or TRBD2 (5 bases each). Trimming shortened V by 7 bases and J by 5 bases, and 15 bases separated the two germline ends. Germline CDR1 reads LNHDA; CDR2 reads SQIVND (reference sequence). The CDR3 is made up of 13 amino acids. CDR3 nucleotides: TGTGCCAGTAAAGGCAGGGACCACCACGAGCAGTACTTC. Translating gives CASKGRDHHEQYF. Filled out from reference TRBV19 and TRBJ2-7, the complete variable domain reads DGGITQSPKYLFRKEGQNVTLSCEQNLNHDAMYWYRQDPGQGLRLIYYSQIVNDFQKGDIAEGYSVSREKKESFPLTVTSAQKNPTAFYLCASKGRDHHEQYFGPGTRLTVT.

The rearrangement links TRBV5-1 to TRBJ2-7; perhaps D is TRBD1 or TRBD2 (5 bases each). V gave up 5 bases and J gave up 2 bases, with 14 bases separating them. The germline V gene has CDR1 SGHRS and CDR2 YFSETQ. This CDR3 region has 14 residues. This chain's CDR3 is CASRPRQTTYEQYF. The CDR3 bases are TGCGCCAGCAGACCCAGACAGACTACCTACGAGCAGTACTTC.

The V call is TRBV6-6, the J call TRBJ2-7; 8 bases agree with TRBD1. Germline-derived CDR1 and CDR2 are MNHNY and SVGAGI (reference sequence). The length of the CDR3 is 16 residues. Trimming took 2 bases from V and 2 from J; bases not matched to a gene: 8. CDR3 region: CASSYPPGQVPYEQYF. The CDR3 DNA reads TGTGCCAGCAGTTACCCTCCGGGACAGGTTCCCTACGAGCAGTACTTC.

V and J are TRBV5-1 and TRBJ1-3; weak D call: TRBD1 (5 bases). With 4 bases removed from V and 0 bases from J, the gap between germline ends came to 14 bases. The germline V gene encodes CDR1 SGHRS and CDR2 YFSETQ. The CDR3 is made up of 16 amino acids. CDR3 region: CASSRGGDFSGNTIYF. CDR3 in DNA: TGCGCCAGCAGCCGCGGAGGGGACTTCTCTGGAAACACCATATATTTT.

This chain links TRBV7-9 with TRBJ2-1; D is unresolved. Trimming left V 1 base short and J 2 bases short, with 9 bases between. This CDR3 is 15 amino acids long. Germline V gene lookup returns CDR1 SEHNR and CDR2 FQNEAQ (reference sequence). CDR3 DNA sequence: TGTGCCAGCAGCTTAGAAGAGGTGGCCTACAATGAGCAGTTCTTC. This translates into CASSLEEVAYNEQFF.

This chain joins TRBV15 and TRBJ2-5, with D perhaps assigned TRBD1 or TRBD2 (6 bases each). There are 16 residues in the CDR3. Looked up from germline, CDR1 is LNHNV and CDR2 is YYDKDF (reference sequence). Trimming left V 0 bases short and J 5 bases short, with 16 bases between. The DNA for the CDR3 is TGTGCCACCAGCAGAGATCAGTCCCGAGGGGGGGAGACCCAGTACTTC. Translation gives CATSRDQSRGGETQYF.

The J gene is TRBJ2-5, the V gene TRBV30; 8 positions match TRBD1. CDR3 length: 12 residues. Looked up from germline, CDR1 is GTSNPN and CDR2 is SVGIG (reference sequence). The junction had 6 bases not matched to a gene; V was cut back by 7 bases and J by 5 bases. CDR3 nucleotide sequence: TGTGCCTTCGACAGGGGTGGGGAGACCCAGTACTTC. Translation gives CAFDRGGETQYF.

The CDR3 coding sequence is TGTGCCAGCAGCCCACTGGGACAGGGCTATGGCTACACCTTC. Its translation is CASSPLGQGYGYTF. V gene TRBV7-9 combines with J gene TRBJ1-2, with TRBD1 identical over 9 bases. Trimming removed 5 bases from V and 4 bases from J; junction bases left unmatched: 5. Germline assignment: CDR1 SEHNR and CDR2 FQNEAQ (reference sequence). This CDR3 is 14 amino acids long.